Below, 11 T cell receptor beta chains from the same sample are listed, as sequenced in a study of regulatory T cells in long-lasting Graves disease. The time point here: persistent/refractory GD, antithyroid drugs over 5 years with positive TRAb. Following extraction of RNA from PBMCs, that RNA was used to make the TCR library. Construction of TCR beta libraries relied on iRepertoire HTBI primers and on Arm-PCR targeting CDR3 regions. TCRdb ran MiXCR on the multiplex PCR reads and lists one entry per CDR3 protein. Here the sample spans hundreds of thousands of distinct CDR3 sequences, roughly 20% being singletons. The sequencing here drew on peripheral blood mononuclear cells (PBMCs), taken when the disease was refractory, from a patient treated with antithyroid drugs. The receptor set was obtained from a female donor with Graves disease.

In its sample, this clonotype was seen many times. The chain joins TRBV28 to TRBJ2-7; unclear D gene. The germline V and J ends were trimmed by 6 bases and 3 bases, with 18 bases remaining between them. This CDR3 contains 15 residues. The germline CDR1 and CDR2 sequences are MDHEN and SYDVKM. The CDR3 coding sequence is TGTGCCAGCAGGCCAACCGGGCTGCTGAACTACGAGCAGTACTTC. This gives the protein CASRPTGLLNYEQYF.

This clonotype showed up many times. This chain joins TRBV6-1 and TRBJ2-7; D is uncertain. This CDR3 is 15 amino acids long. Germline V gives CDR1 MNHNS, CDR2 SASEGT. Between the trimmed V and J ends, which lost 6 bases and 2 bases, there was a span of 17 bases. CDR3 in DNA: TGTGCCAGCAGGCCAATGGCGGACGGTACCTACGAGCAGTACTTC. Translating it yields CASRPMADGTYEQYF.

V gene TRBV19 combines with J gene TRBJ1-1; no clear D gene. V was trimmed by 6 bases and J by 1 base, leaving 12 bases between them. From germline, CDR1 is LNHDA and CDR2 SQIVND (reference sequence). The CDR3 spans 14 residues. Here the CDR3 reads CASRWPGTNTEAFF. The CDR3 bases are TGTGCCAGTAGATGGCCAGGAACGAACACTGAAGCTTTCTTT. The entire variable domain, with the rest obtained from reference TRBV19 and TRBJ1-1, is as follows: DGGITQSPKYLFRKEGQNVTLSCEQNLNHDAMYWYRQDPGQGLRLIYYSQIVNDFQKGDIAEGYSVSREKKESFPLTVTSAQKNPTAFYLCASRWPGTNTEAFFGQGTRLTVV.

This clonotype appeared a few times. The chain is built from TRBV7-8 and TRBJ2-2; D is uncertain. The V end was cut by 4 bases, the J end by 1 base, with 19 bases between. This CDR3 is 18 amino acids long. CDR1 SGHVS and CDR2 FQNEAQ come from the germline V gene. For the CDR3, the DNA is TGTGCCAGCAGCTCGGTAGTGTTGGCAAACCGGAACACCGGGGAGCTGTTTTTT. This gives the protein CASSSVVLANRNTGELFF.

CDR3 in amino acids: CASSSLLSGNQPQHF. In nucleotides, the CDR3 is TGTGCCAGCAGCTCTCTCCTTTCAGGGAATCAGCCCCAGCATTTT. The chain recombines TRBV7-2 with TRBJ1-5; perhaps TRBD1 as D (5 bases). The length of the CDR3 is 15 residues. In germline, CDR1 is SGHTA, CDR2 FQGNSA. V lost 4 bases and J 4 bases, leaving 14 bases between the germline ends.

This clonotype was observed at least ten times. The chain combines TRBV3-1 with TRBJ1-5; the D gene is possibly TRBD1 (6 bases). The CDR3 loop spans 13 amino acids. The germline V and J ends were trimmed by 2 bases and 10 bases, with 12 bases remaining between them. Per the germline V gene, CDR1 is LGHDT and CDR2 is YNNKEL (reference sequence). CDR3 amino acids: CASSQSRQAPQHF. The DNA for the CDR3 is TGTGCCAGCAGCCAAAGTCGACAGGCCCCCCAGCATTTT. Full variable domain (missing parts from reference TRBV3-1 and TRBJ1-5): DTAVSQTPKYLVTQMGNDKSIKCEQNLGHDTMYWYKQDSKKFLKIMFSYNNKELIINETVPNRFSPKSPDKAHLNLHINSLELGDSAVYFCASSQSRQAPQHFGDGTRLSIL.

This clonotype occurred many times. The gene calls are TRBV12-3 or TRBV12-4 and TRBJ1-5; 8 bases are a match to TRBD1. V was pared by 5 bases and J by 7 bases, with 4 bases of the junction left unmatched. The length of the CDR3 is 13 residues. CDR3 in DNA: TGTGCCAGCAGTCAGGACAGGGAACAGCCCCAGCATTTT. Protein product: CASSQDREQPQHF.

The chain combines TRBV7-2 with TRBJ1-4, with a weak D call TRBD1 (6 bases). Between the trimmed V and J ends, which lost 0 bases and 6 bases, there was a span of 14 bases. CDR1 is SGHTA and CDR2 is FQGNSA in the germline V gene. The CDR3 consists of 16 residues. Here the CDR3 DNA reads TGTGCCAGCAGCTTAGCCGGGACATCGTTGTATGAAAAACTGTTTTTT. This gives the protein CASSLAGTSLYEKLFF.

The genes are TRBV5-8 and TRBJ2-7, with a weak D call TRBD1 (5 bases). This CDR3 region has 15 residues. Germline V gene lookup returns CDR1 SGHTS and CDR2 YDEGEE. V gave up 5 bases and J gave up 5 bases, with 20 bases separating them. The CDR3 spells CASRTRGPKGNEQYF. As DNA, the CDR3 is TGTGCCAGCAGGACCCGAGGACCTAAGGGGAACGAGCAGTACTTC.

The chain links TRBV12-3 or TRBV12-4 to TRBJ1-1; 10 nucleotides align to TRBD1. There are 16 residues in the CDR3. Trimming at V came to 6 bases and at J to 5 bases, leaving 12 bases not matched to a gene. The CDR3 spells CASRLTGTGVETEAFF. The CDR3 DNA reads TGTGCCAGCAGATTAACCGGGACAGGGGTTGAAACTGAAGCTTTCTTT.

This clonotype was seen many times. This chain joins TRBV11-2 and TRBJ2-5; TRBD2 matches 7 bases. V was pared by 5 bases and J by 5 bases, with 14 bases of the junction left unmatched. Germline V gene sequence: CDR1 SGHAT, CDR2 FQNNGV. The CDR3 sequence is 16 residues long. CDR3: CASSPTQGGVRETQYF. Here the CDR3 DNA reads TGTGCCAGCAGCCCAACCCAGGGAGGGGTAAGGGAGACCCAGTACTTC. Variable domain in full (rest from reference TRBV11-2 and TRBJ2-5): EAGVAQSPRYKIIEKRQSVAFWCNPISGHATLYWYQQILGQGPKLLIQFQNNGVVDDSQLPKDRFSAERLKGVDSTLKIQPAKLEDSAVYLCASSPTQGGVRETQYFGPGTRLLVL.